This T cell receptor (beta chain) was sequenced during a study of memory CD4+ T cells and cytomegalovirus serostatus. Study in general: This sample comes from healthy Belgian adults, roughly 9 CMV seropositive, around 26 seronegative. Whole-study findings and limits: CMV serostatus prediction reached median AUC roughly 0.95, or 0.91 with US-trained model.

As to this clone: Its antigen is currently unknown.

Single viable CD3+CD4+CD8-CD45RO+ cells were sorted as the memory CD4+ T cells. Serum IgG to CMV pp150, pp28, p38 and p52 defined serostatus. V lost 1 base to trimming and J lost 1 base, with 18 bases between them. Germline loops: CDR1 SEHNR, CDR2 FQNEAQ (reference sequence). The length of the CDR3 is 18 residues. Per the authors' pipeline: After removing out-of-frame reads, around 2 million distinct TCRbeta sequences remained. The repertoire was sequenced with immunoSEQ multiplex PCR; TCRdb's copy has only in-frame clones and lacks some. V, J and clone size derive from that table, while D and trimming were established from the DNA sequence. The top ten clones hold roughly 1.5% of a sample with tens of thousands of clones, around 78% of them seen once.

This sequence was found in an adult in good health and CMV-seronegative. The chain links TRBV7-9 to TRBJ2-3; D is unclear. Sequencing was performed on memory CD4+ T cells from blood. CDR3 sequence reads: CASSLVSSLWQRTDTQYF. The CDR3 nucleotides read TGTGCCAGCAGCTTAGTTTCTTCTCTGTGGCAGCGCACAGATACGCAGTATTTT.